This T cell receptor beta chain was identified during a study of blood T cell repertoires in COVID-19. At the level of the study: From the United States, Italy and Spain came samples of acute and convalescent COVID-19. T cells, B-cell-depleted T cells, or PBMCs supplied cDNA or gDNA.

CDR1 is KGHSH and CDR2 is LQKENI in the germline V gene. This CDR3 spans 16 amino acids. The V segment lost 3 bases and the J segment 0 bases; nucleotides outside the gene matches: 3. In the original analysis: Amplified reference gene primers provided the basis for estimating nucleated cell counts. Here immunoSEQ multiplex PCR was the method, and the copy in TCRdb shows in-frame clones only, minus some. That table is the source of V, J and clone size, and D and trimming were worked out from the DNA. The sample lists roughly 54,000 clones; more than 85% were seen once. The sequencing sample was made of peripheral blood. The receptor comes from a man aged 50 or older with acute or convalescent COVID-19. J is TRBJ2-3 and V is TRBV18; 10 bases match TRBD2. The CDR3 coding sequence is TGTGCCAGCTCACCCCTACTAGCGGGAAGCACAGATACGCAGTATTTT. Encoded protein: CASSPLLAGSTDTQYF.